Below are 16 T cell receptor beta chains sequenced from a single sample in a study of T cell responses to AZD1222 COVID-19 vaccine. Assay: immunoSEQ multiplex PCR; the TCRdb copy retains only in-frame clones and omits some. The sample consists of 140,000 to 150,000 clones, 82% of them appearing once. Sequencing used peripheral blood, obtained on day 0 of MenACWY control vaccination. These receptors originate from an adult in good health.

V usage is TRBV7-2 and J usage is TRBJ2-3; D call uncertain. The ends were cut back, 0 bases at V and 9 bases at J, with 10 bases in the middle. The CDR3 contains 13 residues. CDR1 SGHTA and CDR2 FQGNSA come from the germline V gene. CDR3 sequence: CASSLALAETQYF. As DNA, the CDR3 is TGTGCCAGCAGCTTAGCCCTGGCGGAGACGCAGTATTTT.

The genes are TRBV10-1 and TRBJ1-1, with unresolved D. V was trimmed by 2 bases and J by 0 bases, leaving 7 bases between them. CDR1 is WNHNN and CDR2 is SYGVQD in the germline V gene (reference sequence). CDR3 length: 14 amino acids. CDR3 amino acids: CASSEGLMNTEAFF. Written as DNA, the CDR3 is TGCGCCAGCAGTGAGGGGCTCATGAACACTGAAGCTTTCTTT.

The genes are TRBV7-8 and TRBJ1-2; a weak D match, TRBD1 (5 bases). V lost 2 bases to trimming and J lost 3 bases, with 13 bases between them. The CDR3 spans 15 residues. CDR1 and CDR2 from the germline V gene are SGHVS and FQNEAQ. The CDR3 here is CASSLFRVGDYGYTF. The CDR3 bases are TGTGCCAGCAGCTTATTCAGGGTCGGCGACTATGGCTACACCTTC.

The chain uses TRBV5-1 and TRBJ2-1; 9 bases are a match to TRBD2. The ends lost 5 bases at V and 2 bases at J; junction bases unmatched: 2. In germline, CDR1 is SGHRS, CDR2 YFSETQ. This CDR3 has 14 amino acids. This chain's CDR3 is CASRRLAAYNEQFF. The CDR3 DNA reads TGCGCCAGCAGGCGACTAGCGGCCTACAATGAGCAGTTCTTC.

This clone was observed once. The chain recombines TRBV9 with TRBJ1-1; tentative D call: TRBD1 (5 bases). In germline, CDR1 is SGDLS, CDR2 YYNGEE. V was trimmed by 4 bases and J by 1 base, leaving 20 bases between them. The CDR3 consists of 17 residues. CDR3 nucleotides: TGTGCCAGCAGCCCTTTGCACTCGGTGACAGCGAACACTGAAGCTTTCTTT. It encodes CASSPLHSVTANTEAFF. The whole variable domain, remainder taken from reference TRBV9 and TRBJ1-1, is DSGVTQTPKHLITATGQRVTLRCSPRSGDLSVYWYQQSLDQGLQFLIQYYNGEERAKGNILERFSAQQFPDLHSELNLSSLELGDSALYFCASSPLHSVTANTEAFFGQGTRLTVV.

The chain joins TRBV24-1 to TRBJ2-1, with TRBD1 as a possible D gene (6 bases). The CDR3 extends over 15 amino acids. Germline CDR1 and CDR2: KGHDR and SFDVKD. With 7 bases removed from V and 6 bases from J, the gap between germline ends came to 18 bases. In DNA form, the CDR3 reads TGTGCCACCAGGGGGACAACCAAGGACTCCAATGAGCAGTTCTTC. Translating gives CATRGTTKDSNEQFF.

This clone was recorded once. The genes are TRBV7-8 and TRBJ2-7; D remains ambiguous. This CDR3 contains 13 residues. The V end was cut by 1 base, the J end by 2 bases, with 6 bases between. Germline-derived CDR1 and CDR2 are SGHVS and FQNEAQ. In nucleotides, the CDR3 is TGTGCCAGCAGCTTAGAGGCCGCCTACGAGCAGTACTTC. Translation gives CASSLEAAYEQYF.

This clone has only a few counts. The genes are TRBV7-3 and TRBJ2-7; weak D call: TRBD1 (6 bases). CDR1 and CDR2 from the germline V gene are SGHTA and FQGTGA. The ends were cut back, 5 bases at V and 3 bases at J, with 17 bases in the middle. The CDR3 consists of 15 residues. CDR3 in DNA: TGTGCCAGCAGCCCAAGCGAACAGGGATACTACGAGCAGTACGTC. Translation gives CASSPSEQGYYEQYV.

This chain links TRBV7-6 with TRBJ2-7; tentatively, D is TRBD2 (6 bases). V lost 1 base and J lost 2, with 6 bases in between. The CDR3 length is 13 residues. Germline CDR1 reads SGHVS; CDR2 reads FNYEAQ. CDR3 nucleotides: TGTGCCAGCAGCTTAGGACTAGCCTACGAGCAGTACTTC. This sequence encodes CASSLGLAYEQYF.

The chain couples TRBV6-5 to TRBJ1-3, with a tentative D call TRBD1 (5 bases). The V and J ends lost 6 bases and 0 bases respectively, with 9 bases between them. The length of the CDR3 is 14 residues. Germline CDR1 is MNHEY and CDR2 is SVGAGI. In DNA form, the CDR3 reads TGTGCCAGCAGACGGACAAGCTCTGGAAACACCATATATTTT. Translation gives CASRRTSSGNTIYF.

CDR3 nucleotide sequence: TGTGCCATCAGTGAGGGCTTAGCGGGGGGGCAAGAGACCCAGTACTTC. It translates to CAISEGLAGGQETQYF. V and J are TRBV10-3 and TRBJ2-5; the match to TRBD2 covers 11 bases. Germline V gene data show CDR1 as ENHRY and CDR2 as SYGVKD. J lost 2 bases, V lost 2 bases, and 4 bases had no gene match. The CDR3 consists of 16 residues.

The rearrangement uses TRBV19 and TRBJ2-7; D is perhaps TRBD1 (6 bases). CDR1 and CDR2 from the germline V gene are LNHDA and SQIVND (reference sequence). The V and J ends lost 5 bases and 5 bases respectively, with 13 bases between them. The CDR3 is made up of 13 amino acids. CDR3 coding DNA: TGTGCCAGTAGTGTCCAGGGGTGGAACGAGCAGTACTTC. It yields the protein CASSVQGWNEQYF.

The CDR3 loop reads CASSGTGRVNQPQHF. As DNA, the CDR3 is TGTGCCAGTAGTGGGACAGGGAGGGTCAATCAGCCCCAGCATTTT. This chain links TRBV19 with TRBJ1-5; 9 bases fit TRBD1. Germline V gene lookup returns CDR1 LNHDA and CDR2 SQIVND (reference sequence). With V trimmed by 5 bases and J by 3 bases, 5 bases remained unmatched. CDR3 length: 15 residues.

This clone has only a few counts. The rearrangement joins TRBV27 to TRBJ2-1; no clear D gene. Germline CDR1 and CDR2: MNHEY and SMNVEV (reference sequence). The CDR3 runs 13 residues. The V and J ends lost 3 bases and 3 bases respectively, with 6 bases between them. CDR3 region: CASSFVDYNEQFF. CDR3 bases: TGTGCCAGCAGTTTTGTAGACTACAATGAGCAGTTCTTC.

The chain employs TRBV7-6 and TRBJ1-6; possibly TRBD1 for D (5 bases). CDR3 length: 14 residues. The V end lost 5 bases, the J end lost 6 bases, and 11 bases lay between the germline ends. Per the germline V gene, CDR1 is SGHVS and CDR2 is FNYEAQ. Here the CDR3 reads CASSARQINSPLHF. CDR3 in DNA: TGTGCCAGCAGCGCAAGACAGATTAATTCACCCCTCCACTTT.

This clone is deemed medium-sized. CDR3 nucleotides: TGTGCCAGTAGTTGGACAGGGGCCGAGCAGTACTTC. It specifies CASSWTGAEQYF. The chain recombines TRBV19 with TRBJ2-7; 9 nucleotides match TRBD1. This CDR3 comprises 12 residues. Germline assignment: CDR1 LNHDA and CDR2 SQIVND (reference sequence). V gave up 5 bases and J gave up 6 bases; unmatched junction bases: 2.